These 10 T cell receptor beta chains originate from one sample sequenced in a study of neurological immune-mediated disorders. Indicated time point: technical triplicate 2. One entry per CDR3 protein results from TCRdb running MiXCR on the 5' RACE reads. The repertoire consists of fewer than 40,000 distinct CDR3 sequences, with about 14% occurring once and the leading ten covering around 5%. The sequencing input was CD4+ T cells from blood. These receptors all come from a female donor with HTLV-1-associated myelopathy (HAM/TSP).

This clonotype was detected ten times or more. This chain connects TRBV7-2 to TRBJ2-5; 7 positions agree with TRBD2. Germline CDR1 SGHTA, CDR2 FQGNSA. Trimming removed 0 bases from V and 2 bases from J; junction bases left unmatched: 6. The CDR3 runs to 16 residues. The CDR3 coding sequence is TGTGCCAGCAGCTTAGCAAGACTAGCCATACAAGAGACCCAGTACTTC. It encodes CASSLARLAIQETQYF.

The sample holds many counts of this clonotype. V is TRBV7-2 and J is TRBJ2-5, with a weak D call TRBD1 (6 bases). Trimming shortened V by 3 bases and J by 0 bases, and 11 bases separated the two germline ends. This CDR3 region has 15 residues. Germline V CDR1 and CDR2: SGHTA, FQGNSA. The CDR3 region has the DNA TGTGCCAGCAGCTTCTCCACAGGGAACCAAGAGACCCAGTACTTC. Protein sequence: CASSFSTGNQETQYF.

In its sample, this clonotype was seen many times. This chain connects TRBV5-1 to TRBJ2-1; the match to TRBD2 covers 12 bases. V was pared by 4 bases and J by 12 bases, with 11 bases of the junction left unmatched. The germline V gene has CDR1 SGHRS and CDR2 YFSETQ. The CDR3 covers 15 residues. The CDR3 region is CASSPTSGSPEGQFF. The CDR3 bases are TGCGCCAGCAGCCCGACTAGCGGGAGTCCGGAGGGGCAGTTCTTC. Full variable domain (rest looked up from reference TRBV5-1 and TRBJ2-1): KAGVTQTPRYLIKTRGQQVTLSCSPISGHRSVSWYQQTPGQGLQFLFEYFSETQRNKGNFPGRFSGRQFSNSRSEMNVSTLELGDSALYLCASSPTSGSPEGQFFGPGTRLTVL.

This clonotype counts as medium-sized. CDR3 nucleotide sequence: TGCGCCAGCAGCCAATCAAAAGGATCGGGTCAGCCCCAGCATTTT. Its translation is CASSQSKGSGQPQHF. The chain couples TRBV4-3 to TRBJ1-5, with no clear D. V lost 2 bases to trimming and J lost 6 bases, with 14 bases between them. Germline V gene lookup returns CDR1 LGHNA and CDR2 YSLEER. This CDR3 is 15 amino acids long.

This clonotype was detected ten times or more. The chain uses TRBV20-1 and TRBJ2-7; 12 nucleotides align to TRBD2. Germline lookup yields CDR1 DFQATT and CDR2 SNEGSKA (reference sequence). CDR3 length equals 15 residues. The trim removed 3 bases at V and 1 base at J, leaving 4 bases unmatched. The CDR3 here is CSASASGRVSYEQYF. CDR3 in DNA: TGCAGTGCTAGTGCTAGCGGGAGGGTGTCCTACGAGCAGTACTTC.

This clonotype came up many times. The chain is built from TRBV2 and TRBJ1-4; D not resolved. Trimming left V 4 bases short and J 0 bases short, with 9 bases between. CDR1 and CDR2 (germline): SNHLY, FYNNEI. The CDR3 runs to 15 residues. The CDR3: CASSVGRATNEKLFF. CDR3 sequence (DNA): TGTGCCAGCAGTGTTGGTAGAGCAACTAATGAAAAACTGTTTTTT.

Ten or more counts support this clonotype. This chain links TRBV14 with TRBJ1-2; 7 bases are shared with TRBD1. This CDR3 comprises 13 residues. Germline values: CDR1 SGHDN, CDR2 FVKESK. Germline trimming cut 4 bases from V and 2 bases from J; bases unmatched to any gene: 1. CDR3 DNA: TGTGCCAGCAGCCCGGGACAGAACTATGGCTACACCTTC. Amino acid sequence: CASSPGQNYGYTF.

At least ten counts were recorded for this clonotype. The chain employs TRBV5-6 and TRBJ2-2; tentative D call: TRBD1 (6 bases). V was clipped by 0 bases and J by 3 bases, with 12 bases between them. Germline V gene lookup returns CDR1 SGHDT and CDR2 YYEEEE. The CDR3 is 16 amino acids. The CDR3 DNA is TGTGCCAGCAGCTTGGGGGGGCGCAGTGACACCGGGGAGCTGTTTTTT. As protein: CASSLGGRSDTGELFF. Using reference TRBV5-6 and TRBJ2-2 for the parts outside the CDR3, the full variable domain is DAGVTQSPTHLIKTRGQQVTLRCSPKSGHDTVSWYQQALGQGPQFIFQYYEEEERQRGNFPDRFSGHQFPNYSSELNVNALLLGDSALYLCASSLGGRSDTGELFFGEGSRLTVL.

This clonotype was seen repeatedly, ten times or more. The V and J genes are TRBV27 and TRBJ1-5; D is perhaps TRBD1 (6 bases). Germline CDR1 reads MNHEY; CDR2 reads SMNVEV (reference sequence). Trimming cost V 5 bases and J 4 bases, with 9 bases left between them. CDR3 length: 13 residues. The CDR3 sequence: CASSRTENQPQHF. In DNA form, the CDR3 reads TGTGCCAGCAGTCGGACAGAGAATCAGCCCCAGCATTTT.

This clonotype was seen at least ten times. This sequence joins TRBV5-6 and TRBJ1-5, with TRBD1 as a possible D gene (5 bases). The germline V and J ends were trimmed by 4 bases and 11 bases, with 16 bases remaining between them. The V gene's germline CDR1 is SGHDT and CDR2 YYEEEE. The CDR3 loop spans 13 amino acids. DNA for the CDR3: TGTGCCAGCAGCCAGGGTTGGATGGGGGCCCAGCATTTT. Translation gives CASSQGWMGAQHF.